Presented here are 10 T cell receptor beta chains from one specimen sequenced in a study of T cells in Graves' hyperthyroidism and ophthalmopathy. RNA transcripts yielded amplified TCR beta CDR3 regions. The HTBI primer set was used in a first-round RT-PCR of the TCR CDR3. TCRdb processed the multiplex PCR reads anew with MiXCR; each CDR3 protein has one entry. This sample yields about 610,000 distinct CDR3 sequences, of which around 15% are seen a single time; roughly 4.5% belongs to the top ten. Material: blood. These receptors were taken from a woman aged 40 to 55 with Graves' ophthalmopathy.

This clonotype was detected ten times or more. V is TRBV6-2 or TRBV6-3 and J is TRBJ1-1, with D perhaps TRBD1 (5 bases). The CDR3 runs 14 residues. Per germline, CDR1 MNHEY and CDR2 SVGEGT. Trimming cost V 8 bases and J 3 bases, with 16 bases left between them. The CDR3 DNA follows: TGTGCCAGCTGCCCTATATGGGGGGACACTGAAGCTTTCTTT. This gives the protein CASCPIWGDTEAFF.

This clonotype was picked up a small number of times. V is TRBV7-9 and J is TRBJ1-2; a weak D match, TRBD1 (5 bases). Between the trimmed V and J ends, which lost 0 bases and 6 bases, there was a span of 11 bases. The CDR3 is 14 residues long. Germline CDR1 and CDR2: SEHNR and FQNEAQ (reference sequence). The CDR3 sequence is CASSLAAGGDGYTF. The CDR3 DNA reads as TGTGCCAGCAGCTTAGCGGCGGGGGGTGATGGCTACACCTTC.

As DNA, the CDR3 is TGTGCCAGCAGACTTACAGGGGCTTCACCCCTCCACTTT. Translated: CASRLTGASPLHF. The chain recombines TRBV27 with TRBJ1-6; TRBD1 aligns across 7 bases. The CDR3 is 13 residues long. From germline, CDR1 is MNHEY and CDR2 SMNVEV (reference sequence). The V gene end was trimmed by 6 bases and the J gene end by 9 bases; junction bases not matched to a gene: 5.

The genes are TRBV29-1 and TRBJ1-1; D not resolved. The CDR3 is made up of 13 amino acids. CDR1 and CDR2 (germline): SQVTM, ANQGSEA. Trimming took 8 bases from V and 0 from J, leaving 13 bases between them. CDR3 loop: CSLTTQLNTEAFF. In DNA form, the CDR3 reads TGCAGCCTCACGACGCAACTGAACACTGAAGCTTTCTTT.

The chain recombines TRBV12-3 or TRBV12-4 with TRBJ2-2; 8 bases map to TRBD2. Trimming at V came to 2 bases and at J to 4 bases, leaving 3 bases not matched to a gene. This CDR3 has 15 residues. The CDR3 spells CASSLRGGITGELFF. CDR3 DNA: TGTGCCAGCAGTTTACGGGGGGGAATCACCGGGGAGCTGTTTTTT.

The V gene is TRBV4-2, the J gene TRBJ2-5, with 7 bases identical to TRBD2. Germline CDR1 and CDR2: LGHNA and YNFKEQ. The CDR3 has 15 amino acids. The trim removed 5 bases at V and 5 bases at J, leaving 11 bases unmatched. This CDR3 reads CASSIGAGRRETQYF. CDR3 nucleotides: TGTGCCAGCAGCATCGGAGCGGGGAGGCGGGAGACCCAGTACTTC.

This clonotype was observed at least ten times. In DNA, the CDR3 is TGTGCCAGCAGCCCCTCCCCCGGGACAGGGGGCCGGGAGACCCAGTACTTC. Its translation: CASSPSPGTGGRETQYF. V and J are TRBV5-6 and TRBJ2-5; 12 nucleotides agree with TRBD1. This CDR3 has 17 residues. Losses at the gene ends were 4 bases for V and 5 bases for J; bases not matched to a gene: 12. Germline CDR1 and CDR2: SGHDT and YYEEEE.

The chain has TRBV6-2 or TRBV6-3 and TRBJ2-5; 9 bases are a match to TRBD1. Per germline, CDR1 MNHEY and CDR2 SVGEGT. The CDR3 spans 17 residues. After removal of 0 bases from V and 0 bases from J, the junction contained 5 bases not matched to a gene. The CDR3 is CASSYSNGQGYQETQYF. CDR3 sequence (DNA): TGTGCCAGCAGTTACTCGAACGGACAGGGGTACCAAGAGACCCAGTACTTC.

The chain is built from TRBV6-2 or TRBV6-3 and TRBJ2-7; D remains ambiguous. Germline CDR1 and CDR2: MNHEY and SVGEGT. V lost 4 bases, J lost 2 bases, and 9 bases lay in between. The CDR3 runs 13 residues. CDR3 coding DNA: TGTGCCAGCAGTTCTCCAATCACCTACGAGCAGTACTTC. Translation: CASSSPITYEQYF.

This clonotype was seen at least ten times. This chain links TRBV29-1 with TRBJ1-1, with D hard to call. The germline V gene encodes CDR1 SQVTM and CDR2 ANQGSEA. V dropped 0 bases and J dropped 0 bases, with 11 bases sitting between them. The CDR3 loop spans 15 amino acids. CDR3 loop: CSVEERQYMNTEAFF. CDR3 sequence (DNA): TGCAGCGTTGAAGAAAGGCAGTACATGAACACTGAAGCTTTCTTT.